The 17 T cell receptor beta chains below were found in one sample sequenced in a study of T-cell memory formation after mild COVID-19. TCRdb passed the 5' RACE reads through MiXCR, listing each CDR3 protein once. The sample lists 360,000 or so distinct CDR3 sequences; approximately 29% were seen once. The sample taken for sequencing was PBMCs or a T cell subset sorted from them (not recorded which). The receptors originated from an adult woman who had mild COVID-19 (a few samples of this study predate the infection). Cell type and time point are not known.

This chain joins TRBV7-8 and TRBJ1-3, with a possible D match to TRBD1 (5 bases). V lost 0 bases, J lost 10 bases, and 10 bases lay in between. The CDR3 runs 13 residues. From germline, CDR1 is SGHVS and CDR2 FQNEAQ. CDR3: CASSLAGRTTIYF. DNA for the CDR3: TGTGCCAGCAGCTTAGCTGGTCGGACAACCATATATTTT.

The chain is built from TRBV5-6 and TRBJ2-1; the match to TRBD1 covers 10 bases. CDR3 length: 16 amino acids. CDR1 and CDR2 (germline): SGHDT, YYEEEE. With V trimmed by 3 bases and J by 4 bases, 7 bases remained unmatched. The DNA of the CDR3 is TGTGCCAGCAGCTCAGACAGGGGGCGCGTGTACAATGAGCAGTTCTTC. Its protein product is CASSSDRGRVYNEQFF.

The gene calls are TRBV5-1 and TRBJ2-1, with D possibly TRBD2 on 7 matching bases. The CDR3 extends over 15 amino acids. Germline loops: CDR1 SGHRS, CDR2 YFSETQ. V lost 6 bases, J lost 2 bases, and 15 bases lay in between. The CDR3 reads CASTRGGGAYNEQFF. The CDR3 DNA reads as TGCGCCAGCACCAGAGGAGGGGGGGCCTACAATGAGCAGTTCTTC.

This clonotype has more than one count but fewer than ten. The chain couples TRBV6-5 to TRBJ2-5; 7 bases are a match to TRBD1. The CDR3 is made up of 20 amino acids. Germline V gene sequence: CDR1 MNHEY, CDR2 SVGAGI. V shed 4 bases and J 0 bases; nucleotides not matched to a gene: 20. This chain's CDR3 is CASSSKGASVPFSYQETQYF. The DNA of the CDR3 is TGTGCCAGCAGTTCAAAGGGGGCGTCCGTACCTTTTTCGTACCAAGAGACCCAGTACTTC.

This clonotype was observed a few times. This chain uses TRBV12-3 or TRBV12-4 with TRBJ2-3; 8 nucleotides align to TRBD2. V gave up 5 bases and J gave up 2 bases; unmatched junction bases: 6. CDR3 length: 15 residues. Written as DNA, the CDR3 is TGTGCCAGCAGTCTGAGGCGGGGGGACACAGATACGCAGTATTTT. It specifies CASSLRRGDTDTQYF.

This clonotype was counted a few times. The genes are TRBV12-3 or TRBV12-4 and TRBJ2-4; 13 bases map to TRBD2. With 5 bases clipped from V and 6 bases from J, the junction kept 4 bases outside the gene matches. The CDR3 loop spans 15 amino acids. The CDR3 is CASSLTSGRRNIQYF. The CDR3 region has the DNA TGTGCCAGCAGTCTGACTAGCGGGAGGAGAAACATTCAGTACTTC.

V is TRBV24-1 and J is TRBJ1-5; D gene unclear. There are 11 residues in the CDR3. The V end lost 3 bases, the J end lost 11 bases, and 7 bases lay between the germline ends. The germline CDR1 and CDR2 sequences are KGHDR and SFDVKD. The CDR3 DNA is TGTGCCACCAGTGATCGTAAGACCCAGCATTTT. It translates to CATSDRKTQHF.

The chain links TRBV20-1 to TRBJ1-1; possibly TRBD1 for D (6 bases). This CDR3 contains 11 residues. V lost 7 bases, J lost 6 bases, and 12 bases lay in between. Germline lookup yields CDR1 DFQATT and CDR2 SNEGSKA (reference sequence). CDR3 in DNA: TGCAGTGATAGGGGGGGGCCTGAAGCTTTCTTT. Its translation: CSDRGGPEAFF.

In this sample, this clonotype turned up a few times. This sequence joins TRBV9 and TRBJ2-3; D could derive from TRBD1 or TRBD2 (6 bases each). The germline V gene encodes CDR1 SGDLS and CDR2 YYNGEE. The CDR3 totals 15 residues. Trimming pared 0 bases from V and 5 bases from J, leaving 13 bases between. CDR3 coding DNA: TGTGCCAGCAGCGTAGGAGACGGGGGCATAGATACGCAGTATTTT. Amino acid sequence: CASSVGDGGIDTQYF.

This chain connects TRBV7-2 to TRBJ1-5; maybe TRBD1 (5 bases). The CDR3 extends over 16 amino acids. V shed 1 base and J shed 4 bases, with 14 bases lying between them. Germline V gene data show CDR1 as SGHTA and CDR2 as FQGNSA. CDR3 nucleotides: TGTGCCAGCAGCTTAGAAGGGGAGGGGTTGAATCAGCCCCAGCATTTT. It yields the protein CASSLEGEGLNQPQHF.

This clonotype occurred a few times. The rearrangement joins TRBV29-1 to TRBJ2-1; D tentatively reads TRBD1 or TRBD2 (6 bases each). The V end lost 3 bases, the J end lost 7 bases, and 13 bases lay between the germline ends. The V gene's germline CDR1 is SQVTM and CDR2 ANQGSEA. CDR3 length: 13 amino acids. CDR3 in amino acids: CSVDMGGRNEQFF. The CDR3 nucleotides are TGCAGCGTTGACATGGGGGGCCGGAATGAGCAGTTCTTC.

This clonotype was picked up a small number of times. The J gene is TRBJ2-5, the V gene TRBV25-1; the D gene is possibly TRBD1 (5 bases). The V gene lost 1 base and the J gene lost 2 bases, with 8 bases spanning the gap. Looked up from germline, CDR1 is MGHDK and CDR2 is SYGVNS. This CDR3 has 14 amino acids. Here the CDR3 DNA reads TGTGCCAGCAGTGAATGGGGCCCGCAAGAGACCCAGTACTTC. Protein sequence: CASSEWGPQETQYF.

This clonotype was picked up a small number of times. V usage is TRBV11-3 and J usage is TRBJ2-4, with D possibly being TRBD2 (5 bases). Trimming pared 5 bases from V and 8 bases from J, leaving 10 bases between. The CDR3 consists of 12 residues. Germline loops: CDR1 SGHNT, CDR2 YENEEA. This CDR3 is CASSTNGDIQYF. In DNA form, the CDR3 reads TGTGCCAGCAGCACCAACGGGGACATTCAGTACTTC.

This clonotype came up a few times. The gene calls are TRBV5-1 and TRBJ2-7; D ambiguous. V lost 1 base and J 1 base, leaving 9 bases between the germline ends. CDR3 length: 14 residues. Germline V gene sequence: CDR1 SGHRS, CDR2 YFSETQ. CDR3: CASSLRTLSYEQYF. The CDR3, as DNA: TGCGCCAGCAGCTTGCGCACACTTTCCTACGAGCAGTACTTC.

This clonotype was found a few times. The chain has TRBV9 and TRBJ2-5, with D unresolved. This CDR3 contains 15 residues. V lost 1 base and J lost 3, with 13 bases in between. Per the germline V gene, CDR1 is SGDLS and CDR2 is YYNGEE. CDR3 residues: CASSVTMSREETQYF. Here the CDR3 DNA reads TGTGCCAGCAGCGTAACGATGAGCCGGGAAGAGACCCAGTACTTC.

V is TRBV12-2 and J is TRBJ1-5; the table's TRBD1 call for D was not verified on the DNA. TRBV12-2 is noted as a pseudogene. The CDR3 is 16 residues long. As DNA, the CDR3 is TGTGCAAGTCGCTTATTTAACAGGGGGCGGAATCAGCCCCAGCATTTT. Protein product: CASRLFNRGRNQPQHF.

This sequence joins TRBV11-3 and TRBJ2-2; D may match TRBD1 or TRBD2 (5 bases each). The germline CDR1 and CDR2 sequences are SGHNT and YENEEA. V shed 7 bases and J shed 5 bases, with 14 bases lying between them. CDR3 length: 14 residues. The chain's CDR3 is CASTPGGGTGELFF. The CDR3 DNA reads as TGTGCCAGCACCCCAGGTGGGGGAACCGGGGAGCTGTTTTTT.